This TCR beta chain was recovered during a study of cytomegalovirus exposure and HLA in healthy donors (dated by TCRdb to about 2017). Study-wide context: According to an earlier analysis of a few hundred of the donors, roughly 180 million T cells yielded roughly 110 million unique TCR beta sequences and about 300 Gb of sequence data. About 300 gigabases of sequencing data and 80 million or so unique TCR sequences were included in an early release covering about 620 HLA-typed donors. Of the roughly 400 genotyped donors, over 80% were placed in the genetic ancestry cluster associated with self-reported Caucasian donors. The study was designed to test whether signatures of past pathogen exposure could be identified by cataloging public T cell receptors. Using immunosequencing, the study profiled T cell repertoires from 640 or so subjects and related those repertoires to cytomegalovirus serostatus. Besides the first cohort of 500 to 700 subjects, a separate validation cohort made up of 120 different subjects was used. High-throughput TCR immunosequencing, statistical association of individual TCRs with disease status, and machine learning were combined to predict cytomegalovirus infection status. A later analysis re-analyzed previously published TCR beta repertoires from several hundred donors and added high-resolution HLA genotyping to study TCR occurrence patterns. Rather than drawing on any new phenotypic data, the later analysis identified candidate immune exposures from TCR beta sequences and the way those sequences occurred across donors. In an earlier analysis of about 590 of the donors, high-throughput TCR beta sequencing was used to judge whether each TCR beta V gene segment behaved as functional or pseudogenic. Donor age, sex, ethnicity and CMV serostatus were compiled alongside the repertoire data. A later genetic analysis took genome-wide SNP genotypes for about 55% of the 666 donors and used that subset as a discovery cohort. Every discovery cohort repertoire had been produced on one sequencing platform. HLA typing covered class I and class II loci at four-digit resolution. The number of donors typed differed by locus, with about 620-630 for A, B, C, DRB1 and DQB1, 522 for DQA1, approximately 580 for DPA1, and roughly 450 for DPB1. Roughly five DR-DQ haplotypes were handled as single units for association and clustering, since linkage in the cohort was strong. Among roughly 400 genotyped donors of the cohort, an average of approximately 240,000 unique TCR beta nucleotide sequences were sequenced per donor, roughly 20% of them non-productive. Overall study results and their limits: Roughly uniform sequencing depth across donors was assumed in presence/absence analyses, although this assumption may not hold. Some IMGT-functional V segments, including TRBV6-2 and TRBV6-3, could not be told apart with the 87-base-pair reads, so those segments were excluded. It was suggested by the authors that the approach could potentially be generalized to other disease states and immunological phenotypes. Linkage disequilibrium might explain the correlated functional status among segregating V segments, but an unknown experimental factor could not be ruled out. V-gene and J-gene trimming of TCR beta chains was associated with a missense DCLRE1C variant in a later genetic analysis, and the association was replicated in an independent cohort. Because some donors lacked HLA typing at each locus, the association tests relied only on the typed subset. The sequencing pipeline was judged likely to have produced a cluster of highly shared sequence variants as a technical artifact. Three of the identified cytomegalovirus-associated TCR beta chains were confirmed in vitro to be specific for cytomegalovirus antigens. At a false discovery rate of 0.05, a later analysis linked approximately 18,000 TCR beta sequences to specific HLA alleles. In a later analysis, HLA-associated TCR beta chains showed more clonal expansion and lower generation probabilities than non-associated chains that were equally common. The study gave a list of over 150 TCR beta chains associated with cytomegalovirus. Because counts were too low, some 17 rarely observed V segments, including chromosome 9 orphons, were left out of the earlier analysis of a few hundred of the donors. According to a later genetic analysis, donors in an Asian-associated ancestry cluster had fewer N-insertions in productive TCRs than the approximately 700-donor mean. While some public TCRs were present in many individuals, most TCR sequences turned up only very rarely across donors. A later analysis reported that several top co-occurrence clusters appeared linked to parvovirus B19, influenza, CMV and Epstein-Barr virus. In a later analysis, TCR association rates were found to vary across HLA loci, with the most associated TCRs seen for DRB1 alleles and the fewest for HLA-C alleles. A further reported finding was that TCR beta sequences accurately predicted the HLA-A and HLA-B alleles for most subjects in the first cohort. According to a later analysis, most CMV-associated TCR beta chains appeared to be HLA-restricted, and the HLA associations seemed to be driven largely by CMV exposure. Immune exposure information for the cohort was limited to CMV serostatus. In an earlier analysis of around 600 of the donors, most TCR beta V segments appeared in productive rearrangements about 87% or about 30% of the time, broadly matching IMGT annotations. The cohort was sequenced for TCR beta chains only, and without alpha or paired-chain data the features that could be detected were limited. Cytomegalovirus status was reported to be diagnosed by the classifier with high specificity and sensitivity in both the original and validation cohorts. When HLA alleles, especially DR and DQ, strongly co-occurred, attributing TCR associations to individual alleles was difficult.

A note on this clone: The antigen it recognizes is unknown. Base quality data are lacking; no much larger clone is found one base away.

The cohort was made up of roughly 670 healthy bone marrow donors. At the time of sampling, all cohort members were nominally healthy, though unrecorded immune exposures were likely present. The donor tested CMV seronegative, placing the donor among the 350 or so seronegative members of the cohort. A peripheral blood sample was collected from each donor, and TCR beta sequencing was performed on peripheral blood mononuclear cells. Genomic DNA extraction from the blood cell samples was performed with the Qiagen DNeasy Blood Extraction Kit. Via the germline V gene, CDR1 is SGHTA and CDR2 FQGTGA. Germline trimming amounts to 5 bases on V and 6 bases on J, with 6 as the count of junction bases outside the gene matches. The CDR3 goes from the cysteine to the phenylalanine over 14 residues. Only CDR3 DNA remains: 42 bases, in frame from the first base. Receptors were amplified or captured by the immunoSEQ multiplex PCR assay. The multiplex PCR relied on a mix of 60 forward primers for TCR Vbeta segments and 13 reverse primers for TCR Jbeta segments. A multiplex PCR assay on genomic DNA amplified the CDR3 region of rearranged TCR beta genes. On the Illumina HiSeq System, the amplified TCR beta libraries were sequenced as 87-base-pair reads. As for the authors' bioinformatics: A later analysis tallied around 87 million unique TCR beta chains across the 610 or so repertoires, and about 12 million of those chains were shared by two or more donors. To remove PCR and sequencing errors, raw reads were error-corrected and collapsed into unique sequences using a nearest-neighbor algorithm that merged closely related sequences. To assign V, D and J gene segments, CDR3 sequences were aligned to IMGT reference sequences. Each retained sequence needed at least a six-nucleotide match to both a V gene segment and a J gene segment. A rearrangement was called productive if the CDR3 had no stop codons and remained in frame with V and J, and every other rearrangement was called non-productive. Following IMGT convention, CDR3 was defined as the stretch from the second conserved V-encoded cysteine to the conserved J-encoded phenylalanine. The earlier analysis of some 580 of the donors excluded any sequence lacking an unambiguous match to a single V gene segment. In an earlier analysis of approximately 560 of the donors, a V segment was called functional when productive rearrangements were above 56.7%, and segregating when the standard deviation between donors exceeded 5%. To diagnose cytomegalovirus status from the catalog of TCR beta chain sequences, a statistical classification framework was built. V and J gene assignment, in a later analysis, came from comparing TCR nucleotide sequences with IMGT/GENE-DB human TR gene sequences. Using the TCRdist pipeline, a later analysis assigned CDR3 sequences along with most-parsimonious VDJ recombination scenarios. In a later analysis, each TCR beta chain was defined by its CDR3 amino acid sequence together with its V-gene family, and reads without a unique V-gene family were excluded. A later analysis removed nearly 600 highly shared, low-generation-probability nucleotide sequences to deal with suspected cross-contamination and a sequencing artifact. A later analysis calculated a clonal expansion index for each public chain from normalized within-repertoire ranks of inferred template counts. A later analysis computed generation probabilities with a VDJ recombination model fitted to out-of-frame rearrangements, and checked the results against IGoR. A later analysis scored TCR-TCR, TCR-HLA and TCR-CMV co-occurrence with hypergeometric tests, applying a repertoire-size bias correction to TCR pairs. A later analysis estimated false discovery rates by permuting HLA or CMV assignments 20 times. In a later analysis, co-occurring TCRs were grouped with DBSCAN, and TCRdist sequence similarity was added when clustering was performed within HLA-allele-positive subsets. Repertoires with fewer than 30,000 or more than 120,000 public chains were left out of co-occurrence clustering, as were about 5 repertoires with anomalous nucleotide sharing. In TCRdb, the immuneACCESS table is reduced to in-frame sequences with V and J assigned. These tables do not hold every clone; where another copy was compared, an unresolved V gene accounts for under half, and the others remain unexplained. From that table come the V and J calls and clone size; the DNA was used to work out D and trimming. The table for this sample lists approximately 150,000 clones; approximately 67% of them were counted only once. The ten most abundant clones make up 6.5% of the sample.

Source material: PBMCs. This chain is built from TRBV7-3 and TRBJ1-5; 8 nucleotides in the junction match TRBD1. The TCR sequence derives from a woman between 55 and 75 years old in good health and CMV-seronegative. The CDR3 amino acid sequence is: CASSRGQGGQPQHF. The DNA sequence is TGTGCCAGCAGCCGAGGACAGGGAGGTCAGCCCCAGCATTTT.